The 14 T cell receptor beta chains in this list originate from one sample, sequenced in a study of blood T cells in healthy people across ages. Primed by a sample-barcoded 5' primer and a J-beta primer mix, a second PCR proceeded for 7 to 11 cycles. One entry per CDR3 protein, called by TCRdb with MiXCR from the 5' RACE reads. The table shows 1.8 million or so distinct CDR3 sequences, with around 42% occurring only once. Input material: blood. These receptors all come from a human donor in good health.

This clonotype was seen a handful of times. The rearrangement uses TRBV20-1 and TRBJ2-7; 8 bases map to TRBD2. V trimming: 1 base; J trimming: 4 bases; junction bases outside the gene matches: 9. Per germline, CDR1 DFQATT and CDR2 SNEGSKA (reference sequence). This CDR3 is built from 15 residues. The CDR3 DNA is TGCAGTGCTAGAGGTTCTGGCGGGGGGTCGTACGAGCAGTACTTC. Its translation: CSARGSGGGSYEQYF.

Details on this clonotype: Relative to the germline gene, one junction end is altered; a read error may explain this. The chain uses TRBV12-3 or TRBV12-4 and TRBJ1-5; the D is unclear. The CDR3 extends over 11 amino acids. The CDR3 region is CAGSLGQPQHF. CDR3 coding DNA: TGTGCCGGCAGTTTAGGACAGCCCCAGCATTTT.

The rearrangement uses TRBV6-6 and TRBJ1-2; D is undetermined. The CDR3 extends over 14 amino acids. The V gene lost 4 bases and the J gene lost 3 bases, with 12 bases spanning the gap. Germline V gene data show CDR1 as MNHNY and CDR2 as SVGAGI (reference sequence). The CDR3 DNA is TGTGCCAGCAGTTCAGTGAGGTCGGACTATGGCTACACCTTC. This encodes CASSSVRSDYGYTF.

The rearrangement links TRBV20-1 to TRBJ2-5; D possibly corresponds to TRBD2 (5 bases). CDR3 length: 14 amino acids. Germline V gene lookup returns CDR1 DFQATT and CDR2 SNEGSKA (reference sequence). V shed 0 bases and J shed 11 bases, with 19 bases lying between them. As DNA, the CDR3 is TGCAGTGCTAGAGATGTGACGGAGACTGGGGAGCAGTACTTC. Its protein is CSARDVTETGEQYF.

This clonotype showed up just once. The V call is TRBV7-9, the J call TRBJ2-7; D unresolved. The germline V gene has CDR1 SEHNR and CDR2 FQNEAQ (reference sequence). With 5 bases removed from V and 10 bases from J, the gap between germline ends came to 12 bases. The CDR3 runs 11 residues. The DNA for the CDR3 is TGTGCCAGCAGCCTGAACTCGCACCAGTACTTC. Amino acids: CASSLNSHQYF.

This clonotype was counted a few times. V usage is TRBV12-3 or TRBV12-4 and J usage is TRBJ2-1; 10 bases agree with TRBD2. V was pared by 7 bases and J by 8 bases, with 5 bases of the junction left unmatched. The CDR3 consists of 13 residues. CDR3 nucleotides: TGTGCCAGCACGGGACTAGCGTTTGATGAGCAGTTCTTC. Translation: CASTGLAFDEQFF.

The sample holds a few counts of this clonotype. The CDR3: CASSHDLTGGYTF. CDR3 nucleotides: TGCGCCAGCAGCCATGATCTCACGGGTGGCTACACCTTC. The gene calls are TRBV4-3 and TRBJ1-2, with unresolved D. The germline V and J ends were trimmed by 3 bases and 7 bases, with 12 bases remaining between them. The CDR3 is made up of 13 amino acids. CDR1 is LGHNA and CDR2 is YSLEER in the germline V gene.

This clonotype was counted once. The chain combines TRBV5-1 with TRBJ1-4, with D unresolved. The CDR3 consists of 14 residues. Germline V lookup: CDR1 SGHRS, CDR2 YFSETQ. Trimming took off 7 bases at V and 4 bases at J, with 14 bases between the two ends. CDR3 in amino acids: CASGPTDGNEKLFF. The DNA of the CDR3 is TGCGCCAGCGGACCGACGGACGGTAATGAAAAACTGTTTTTT.

Written as DNA, the CDR3 is TGCGCCAGCAGCCAAGATGTCGGGACAGCACAAGAGACCCAGTACTTC. Its protein is CASSQDVGTAQETQYF. V and J are TRBV4-3 and TRBJ2-5, with TRBD1 matching over 7 bases. Germline trimming cut 0 bases from V and 2 bases from J; bases unmatched to any gene: 6. Germline CDR1 reads LGHNA; CDR2 reads YSLEER. This CDR3 region has 16 residues.

V usage is TRBV28 and J usage is TRBJ2-6; D uncertain. The CDR3 loop spans 16 amino acids. V lost 5 bases, J lost 0 bases, and 11 bases lay in between. From germline, CDR1 is MDHEN and CDR2 SYDVKM. The DNA for the CDR3 is TGTGCCAGCAGTGAGTTGATAAGCTCTGGGGCCAACGTCCTGACTTTC. It translates to CASSELISSGANVLTF.

This clonotype was seen a handful of times. The rearrangement uses TRBV12-3 or TRBV12-4 and TRBJ1-6, with a tentative D call TRBD1 (6 bases). CDR3 length equals 14 residues. V was clipped by 3 bases and J by 10 bases, with 13 bases between them. Here the CDR3 reads CASSFRGGESPLHF. The CDR3 DNA is TGTGCCAGCAGTTTTCGAGGGGGGGAATCACCCCTCCACTTT.

This clonotype showed up just a few times. The chain recombines TRBV4-2 with TRBJ1-1; TRBD1 aligns across 9 bases. This CDR3 contains 14 residues. V shed 8 bases and J 3 bases; nucleotides not matched to a gene: 7. Looked up from germline, CDR1 is LGHNA and CDR2 is YNFKEQ. CDR3 loop: CASGSGTGYTEAFF. In DNA form, the CDR3 reads TGTGCCAGCGGCTCCGGGACAGGGTACACTGAAGCTTTCTTT.

This clonotype was seen only a few times. The chain employs TRBV4-3 and TRBJ2-5; the D gene is possibly TRBD1 (6 bases). Per germline, CDR1 LGHNA and CDR2 YSLEER. The CDR3 covers 16 residues. The V and J ends lost 0 bases and 2 bases respectively, with 13 bases between them. The CDR3 here is CASSQEHRAGQETQYF. The CDR3 DNA is TGCGCCAGCAGCCAAGAACACAGGGCTGGGCAAGAGACCCAGTACTTC.

The CDR3 DNA follows: TGTGCCACCTCAGCGGGGGAACTCACAGATACGCAGTATTTT. Its protein is CATSAGELTDTQYF. The gene calls are TRBV10-3 and TRBJ2-3, with 8 bases identical to TRBD2. The CDR3 has 14 residues. After removal of 10 bases from V and 2 bases from J, the junction contained 8 bases not matched to a gene. Germline V gives CDR1 ENHRY, CDR2 SYGVKD.